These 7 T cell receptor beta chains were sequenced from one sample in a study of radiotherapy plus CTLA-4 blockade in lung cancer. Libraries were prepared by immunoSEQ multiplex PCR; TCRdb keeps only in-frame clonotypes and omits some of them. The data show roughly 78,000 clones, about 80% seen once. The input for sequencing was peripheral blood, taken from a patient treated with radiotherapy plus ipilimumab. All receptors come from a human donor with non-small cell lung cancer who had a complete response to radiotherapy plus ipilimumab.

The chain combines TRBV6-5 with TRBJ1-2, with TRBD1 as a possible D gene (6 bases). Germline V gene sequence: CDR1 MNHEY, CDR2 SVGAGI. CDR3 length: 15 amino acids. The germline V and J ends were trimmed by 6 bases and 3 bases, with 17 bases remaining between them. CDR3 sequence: CASRSGVLGDYGYTF. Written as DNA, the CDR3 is TGTGCCAGCAGATCAGGGGTCCTCGGTGACTATGGCTACACCTTC.

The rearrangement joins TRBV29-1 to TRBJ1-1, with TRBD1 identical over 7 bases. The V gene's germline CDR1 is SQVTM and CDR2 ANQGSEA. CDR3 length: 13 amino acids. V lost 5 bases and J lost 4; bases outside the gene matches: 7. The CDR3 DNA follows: TGCAGCGTTATTGACAGGGTACTCACTGAAGCTTTCTTT. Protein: CSVIDRVLTEAFF.

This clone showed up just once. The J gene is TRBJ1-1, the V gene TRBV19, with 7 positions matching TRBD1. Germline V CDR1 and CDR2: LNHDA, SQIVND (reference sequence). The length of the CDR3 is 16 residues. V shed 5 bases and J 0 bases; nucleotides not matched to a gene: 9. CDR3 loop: CASSAPGQLLNTEAFF. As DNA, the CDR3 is TGTGCCAGTAGTGCCCCGGGACAGCTATTGAACACTGAAGCTTTCTTT.

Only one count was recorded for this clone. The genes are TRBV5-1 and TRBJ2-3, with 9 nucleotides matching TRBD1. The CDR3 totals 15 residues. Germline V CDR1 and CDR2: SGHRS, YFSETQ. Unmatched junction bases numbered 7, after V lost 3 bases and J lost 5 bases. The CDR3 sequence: CASSSGTGLGDTQYF. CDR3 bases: TGCGCCAGCAGCTCCGGGACAGGGCTGGGAGATACGCAGTATTTT.

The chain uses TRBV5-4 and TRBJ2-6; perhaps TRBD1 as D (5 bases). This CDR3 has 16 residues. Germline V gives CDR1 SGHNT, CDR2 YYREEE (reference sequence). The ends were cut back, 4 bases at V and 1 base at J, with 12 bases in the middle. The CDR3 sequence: CASSMDTSSGANVLTF. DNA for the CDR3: TGTGCCAGCAGCATGGACACCTCTTCTGGGGCCAACGTCCTGACTTTC.

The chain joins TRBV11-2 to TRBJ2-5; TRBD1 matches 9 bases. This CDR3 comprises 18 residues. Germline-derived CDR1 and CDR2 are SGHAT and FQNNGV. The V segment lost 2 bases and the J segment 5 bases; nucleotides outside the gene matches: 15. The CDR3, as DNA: TGTGCCAGCAGCTTATTCACAGGACAGGGGACGCTGGGGGAGACCCAGTACTTC. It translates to CASSLFTGQGTLGETQYF. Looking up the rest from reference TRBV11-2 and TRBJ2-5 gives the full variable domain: EAGVAQSPRYKIIEKRQSVAFWCNPISGHATLYWYQQILGQGPKLLIQFQNNGVVDDSQLPKDRFSAERLKGVDSTLKIQPAKLEDSAVYLCASSLFTGQGTLGETQYFGPGTRLLVL.

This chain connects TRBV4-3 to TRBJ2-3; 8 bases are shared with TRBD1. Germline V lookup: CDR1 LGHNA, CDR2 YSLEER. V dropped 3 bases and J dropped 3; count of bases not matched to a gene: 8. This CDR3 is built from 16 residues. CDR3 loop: CASSQAGTGLTDTQYF. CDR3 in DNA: TGCGCCAGCAGCCAGGCGGGGACAGGATTAACAGATACGCAGTATTTT.